This is a list of T cell receptor beta chains from one sample in a study of CD8 T cells in Susac syndrome. TCRdb ran MiXCR on the immunoSEQ multiplex PCR reads and lists one entry per CDR3 protein. This sample has approximately 180,000 distinct CDR3 sequences; roughly 90% occur once, and the top ten carry around 0.085%. Sample: CD4+ T cells from PBMCs. These receptors came from a human donor with Susac syndrome. Each CDR3 is given with its conserved first and last residue. The order of the fields is D gene, V gene, CDR3 protein. The D gene is left open where the match is weak.

-	TRBV6-5	CASSRTNYEQYF
TRBD2	TRBV7-3	CASSKLGLADNTGELFF
-	TRBV7-9	CASSFVWGRETQYF
TRBD1	TRBV5-6	CASSPPHGTGETF
TRBD1	TRBV10-3	CAISAVDRDLYEQYF
TRBD1	TRBV12-3/TRBV12-4	CASNTVQGTEAFF
TRBD2	TRBV6-6	CASSYSPAGAGELFF
TRBD1	TRBV9	CASSPRTGSEKLFF
-	TRBV9	CASSPAQILDTQYF
-	TRBV20-1	CSATRPTYEQYF
TRBD2	TRBV3-1	CASSPLGVGGKTYEQYF
TRBD1	TRBV19	CASRDRAMGDDTQYF
-	TRBV4-2	CASSQPQRGGEAFF
TRBD1	TRBV12-3/TRBV12-4	CASSWTGEGNQPQHF
TRBD2	TRBV19	CASSIAGGLADTQYF
TRBD2	TRBV20-1	CSASPSGRLNEQFF
-	TRBV4-1	CASSQVGRGPRGYTF
TRBD2	TRBV5-1	CASSQGGGLPGNEQFF
TRBD1	TRBV7-2	CASSLDPGGGTEAFF
-	TRBV12-3/TRBV12-4	CASSPIGNTEAFF
-	TRBV19	CASSPQLTTLSTEAFF
-	TRBV7-9	CASSSWAQGRVYEQYF
TRBD1	TRBV4-2	CATKEGAIGDNSPLHF
-	TRBV5-1	CASSLALADTGELFF
-	TRBV27	CASTPAGSNQPQHF
TRBD2	TRBV19	CASSTGTSGQQYF
TRBD1	TRBV11-2	CASSLTGAHNEQFF
-	TRBV5-1	CASTRPPNTEAFF
TRBD1	TRBV3-1	CASSQGTGGSYETQYF
TRBD2	TRBV28	CASSSGALAGLKNIQYF
TRBD2	TRBV15	CATSSYSGRGRETQYF
TRBD2	TRBV7-9	CASSSSGRNTGELFF
-	TRBV20-1	CSARDSRGKKETQYF
TRBD2	TRBV2	CASRFTSGGGNEQFF
TRBD1	TRBV28	CASSADRGRTEAFF
TRBD2	TRBV20-1	CSARLAGSVETQYF
TRBD1	TRBV5-1	CASSTGTEQETQYF
-	TRBV10-3	CAISGKGNIQETQYF